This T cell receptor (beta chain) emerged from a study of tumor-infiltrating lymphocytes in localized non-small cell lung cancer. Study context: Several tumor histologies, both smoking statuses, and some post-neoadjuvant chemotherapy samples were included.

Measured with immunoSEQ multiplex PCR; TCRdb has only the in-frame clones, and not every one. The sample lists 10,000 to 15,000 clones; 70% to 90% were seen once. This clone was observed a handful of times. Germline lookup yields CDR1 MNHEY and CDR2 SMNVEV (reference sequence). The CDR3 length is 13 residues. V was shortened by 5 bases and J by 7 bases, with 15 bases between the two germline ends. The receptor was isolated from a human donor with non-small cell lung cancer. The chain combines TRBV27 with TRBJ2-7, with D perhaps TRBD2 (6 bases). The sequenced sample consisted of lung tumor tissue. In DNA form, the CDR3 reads TGTGCCAGCAGTCCGGGCAGTAGCGGAGAGCAGTACTTC. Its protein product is CASSPGSSGEQYF.